This T cell receptor (beta chain) was identified in a study of blood T cell repertoires in COVID-19. CDR1 is MNHEY, CDR2 SVGEGT, per germline. The germline V and J ends were trimmed by 2 bases and 0 bases, with 13 bases remaining between them. The CDR3 consists of 17 residues. Clones were read by immunoSEQ multiplex PCR, and TCRdb kept only the in-frame ones, dropping some. The sample carries more than 60,000 clones, around 80% recorded once. The sequence came from a man aged 55 to 70 with acute or convalescent COVID-19. Input material: peripheral blood. This sequence joins TRBV6-2 or TRBV6-3 and TRBJ2-2; tentative D call: TRBD2 (6 bases). The CDR3 spells CASSYGRTPTNTGELFF. As DNA, the CDR3 is TGTGCCAGCAGTTACGGGAGGACTCCAACGAACACCGGGGAGCTGTTTTTT.